The entry below gives a single T cell receptor (beta chain) sequence along with its context. Produced via immunoSEQ multiplex PCR; TCRdb's table is partial and in-frame only. The table records fewer than 2,000 clones, roughly 34% of them present only once. Germline V gives CDR1 MNHGY, CDR2 SAAAGT. Deletions cut 6 bases from V and 0 bases from J, with 17 bases between. The CDR3 spans 17 residues. This entry is derived from a study of T cells in localized non-small cell lung cancer. The TCR was taken from a male donor older than 55 with stage I squamous cell lung carcinoma. The material sequenced was lung tumor tissue, taken before any cancer treatment. This chain connects TRBV6-8 to TRBJ1-4; D may be TRBD1 (5 bases). CDR3 nucleotide sequence: TGTGCCAGCAGCCCACCCGGGACCTTTGCAACTAATGAAAAACTGTTTTTT. Its protein product is CASSPPGTFATNEKLFF.